The source of this T cell receptor beta chain is a study of Tregs in tolerant kidney transplant recipients. Profiled with immunoSEQ multiplex PCR; TCRdb holds only in-frame clones, not every one. The sample shows fewer than 80,000 clones, about 98% of them seen only once. Findings and limits, study-wide: Validation in larger populations is needed because few patients were studied.

Thawed PBMCs were FACS-sorted into unstimulated CD4+CD25+CD127- regulatory T cells, CD4+CD25- non-regulatory cells, CD4 and CD8 cells. Remarks on this clone: The antigen remains unidentified.

This CDR3 region has 12 residues. Per the germline V gene, CDR1 is SQVTM and CDR2 is ANQGSEA. Losses at the gene ends were 6 bases for V and 5 bases for J; bases not matched to a gene: 4. The sample here was CD4+ T cells from blood, taken before the transplant. V gene TRBV29-1 combines with J gene TRBJ2-7, with 10 bases fitting TRBD1. The source of this sequence is a human donor who received a combined kidney and bone marrow transplant. The CDR3: CSVRGQGHEQYF. CDR3 sequence (DNA): TGCAGCGTACGGGGACAGGGGCACGAGCAGTACTTC.